This TCR beta chain was captured in a study of T cell repertoires in cytomegalovirus infection. Study-wide background: Selection of CMV epitopes for the study included recently identified HLA-C-restricted and well-studied HLA-B-restricted ones. Findings and caveats of the study: Carriers of CMV and the relevant HLA type were discriminated by public TCR beta frequency. Predominance within the ex vivo response was attributable to HLA-C-restricted CMV-specific TCR beta clonotypes.

This clonotype was recorded a few times. Its antigen is unidentified. TCRdb fed the reads into MiXCR, producing one record per CDR3 protein. This table has roughly 860,000 distinct CDR3 sequences, less than 35% appearing once. Germline CDR1 MNHEY, CDR2 SMNVEV (reference sequence). Trimming shortened V by 3 bases and J by 2 bases, and 9 bases separated the two germline ends. This CDR3 has 14 amino acids. The sequence was obtained from a human donor in good health (CMV status not recorded). Some clones in this sample may be carry-over from other donors' samples. V usage is TRBV27 and J usage is TRBJ2-3; D is unclear. Sample: cultured CD8+ T cells from PBMCs, taken from culture after CMV antigen stimulation. The CDR3 reads CASSFHPNTDTQYF. CDR3 DNA: TGTGCCAGCAGTTTTCACCCAAACACAGATACGCAGTATTTT.